This T cell receptor beta chain comes out of a study of blood T cell repertoires in COVID-19. Study information: Samples representing acute and convalescent COVID-19 were sourced from the United States, Italy and Spain. PBMCs, B-cell-depleted T cells, or T cells were the source of the cDNA or gDNA that made up the material.

Under the authors' procedure: From reference gene primer amplification, estimates of nucleated cell counts were derived. This table comes from immunoSEQ multiplex PCR, and its TCRdb copy is limited to in-frame clones, with some not included. V and J calls and clone size are copied from that table; D and trimming were computed from the DNA. The data contain more than 110,000 clones, roughly 76% of them singletons. The germline V gene has CDR1 SGHRS and CDR2 YFSETQ. The V end lost 4 bases, the J end lost 6 bases, and 17 bases lay between the germline ends. This CDR3 is built from 15 residues. Sequencing was performed on peripheral blood. The chain is built from TRBV5-1 and TRBJ2-1; possibly TRBD1 for D (6 bases). The origin of this receptor is an elderly man with acute or convalescent COVID-19. Here the CDR3 reads CASSPAGTLGNEQFF. CDR3 nucleotide sequence: TGCGCCAGCAGCCCGGCAGGGACACTGGGCAATGAGCAGTTCTTC.